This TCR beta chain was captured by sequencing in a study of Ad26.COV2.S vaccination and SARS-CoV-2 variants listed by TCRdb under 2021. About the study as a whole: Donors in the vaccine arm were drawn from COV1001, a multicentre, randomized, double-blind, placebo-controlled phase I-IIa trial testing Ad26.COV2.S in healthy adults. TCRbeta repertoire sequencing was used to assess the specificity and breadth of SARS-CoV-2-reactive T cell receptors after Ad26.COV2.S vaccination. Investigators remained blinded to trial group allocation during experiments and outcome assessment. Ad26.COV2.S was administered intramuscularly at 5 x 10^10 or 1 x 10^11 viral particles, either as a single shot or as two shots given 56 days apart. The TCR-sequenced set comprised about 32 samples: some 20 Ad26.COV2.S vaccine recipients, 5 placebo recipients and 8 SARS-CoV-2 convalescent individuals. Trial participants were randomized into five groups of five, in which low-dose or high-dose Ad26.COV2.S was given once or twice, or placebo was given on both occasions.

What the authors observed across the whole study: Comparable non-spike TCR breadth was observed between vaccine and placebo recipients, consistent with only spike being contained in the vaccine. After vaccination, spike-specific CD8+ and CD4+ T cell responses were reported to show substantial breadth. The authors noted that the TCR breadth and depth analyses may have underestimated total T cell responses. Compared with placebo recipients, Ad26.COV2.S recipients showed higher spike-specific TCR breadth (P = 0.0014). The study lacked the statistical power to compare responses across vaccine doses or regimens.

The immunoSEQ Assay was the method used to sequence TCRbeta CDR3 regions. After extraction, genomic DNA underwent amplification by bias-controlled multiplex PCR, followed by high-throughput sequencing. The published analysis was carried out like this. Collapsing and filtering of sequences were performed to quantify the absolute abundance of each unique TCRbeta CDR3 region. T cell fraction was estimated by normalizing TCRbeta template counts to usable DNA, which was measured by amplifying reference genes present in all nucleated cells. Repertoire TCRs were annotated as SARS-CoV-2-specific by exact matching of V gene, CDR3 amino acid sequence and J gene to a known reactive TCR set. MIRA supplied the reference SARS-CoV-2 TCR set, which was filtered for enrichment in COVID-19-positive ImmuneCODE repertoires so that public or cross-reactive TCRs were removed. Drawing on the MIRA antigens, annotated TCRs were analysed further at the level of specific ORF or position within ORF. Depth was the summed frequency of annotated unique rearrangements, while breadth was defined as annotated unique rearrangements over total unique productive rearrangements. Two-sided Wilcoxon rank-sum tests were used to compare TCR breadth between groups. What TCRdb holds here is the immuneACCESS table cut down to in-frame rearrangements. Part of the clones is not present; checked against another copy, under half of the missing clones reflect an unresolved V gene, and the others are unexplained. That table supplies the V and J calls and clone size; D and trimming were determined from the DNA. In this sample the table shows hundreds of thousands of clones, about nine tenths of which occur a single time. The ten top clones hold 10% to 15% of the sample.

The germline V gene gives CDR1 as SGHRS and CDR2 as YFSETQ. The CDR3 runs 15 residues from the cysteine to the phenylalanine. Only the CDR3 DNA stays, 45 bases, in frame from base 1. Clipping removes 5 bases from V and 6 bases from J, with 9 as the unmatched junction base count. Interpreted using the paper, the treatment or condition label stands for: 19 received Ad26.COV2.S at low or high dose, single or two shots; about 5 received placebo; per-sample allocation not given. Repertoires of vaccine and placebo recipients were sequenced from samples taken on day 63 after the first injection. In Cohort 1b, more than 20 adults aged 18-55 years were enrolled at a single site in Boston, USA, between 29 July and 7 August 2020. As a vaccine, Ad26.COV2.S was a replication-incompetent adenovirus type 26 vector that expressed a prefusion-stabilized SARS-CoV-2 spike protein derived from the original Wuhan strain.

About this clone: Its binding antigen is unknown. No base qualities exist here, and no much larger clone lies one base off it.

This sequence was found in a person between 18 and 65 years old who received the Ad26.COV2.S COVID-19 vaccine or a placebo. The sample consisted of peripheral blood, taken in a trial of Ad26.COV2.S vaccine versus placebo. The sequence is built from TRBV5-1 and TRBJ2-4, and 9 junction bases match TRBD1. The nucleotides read TGCGCCAGCAGTTATGCCCCGGGACAGGGAAACATTCAGTACTTC. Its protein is CASSYAPGQGNIQYF. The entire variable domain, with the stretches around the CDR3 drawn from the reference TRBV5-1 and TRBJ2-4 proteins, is KAGVTQTPRYLIKTRGQQVTLSCSPISGHRSVSWYQQTPGQGLQFLFEYFSETQRNKGNFPGRFSGRQFSNSRSEMNVSTLELGDSALYLCASSYAPGQGNIQYFGAGTRLSVL.